Listed here are 22 T cell receptor beta chains from one sample, sequenced in a study of T cells in Graves' hyperthyroidism and ophthalmopathy. Amplified regions were TCR beta CDR3 sequences from RNA transcripts. The HTBI set primed first-round TCR CDR3 RT-PCR. TCRdb recomputed calls from the multiplex PCR reads with MiXCR, one row per CDR3 protein. This table holds 270,000 or so distinct CDR3 sequences, about 16% found once. The sequenced sample was blood. These TCRs come from a woman between 50 and 59 years old with Graves' hyperthyroidism that later progressed to Graves' ophthalmopathy.

This clonotype was detected ten times or more. This rearrangement joins TRBV20-1 to TRBJ1-5, with 8 bases aligning to TRBD1. Germline V gene sequence: CDR1 DFQATT, CDR2 SNEGSKA (reference sequence). Trimming removed 6 bases from V and 5 bases from J; junction bases left unmatched: 6. The CDR3 is made up of 13 amino acids. CDR3 amino acids: CSAITGGDQPQHF. CDR3 coding DNA: TGCAGTGCGATCACAGGGGGTGATCAGCCCCAGCATTTT.

This clonotype was observed many times. The chain couples TRBV5-1 to TRBJ1-2; 9 bases align to TRBD1. Germline-derived CDR1 and CDR2 are SGHRS and YFSETQ. The CDR3 is 14 residues long. V lost 0 bases, J lost 6 bases, and 3 bases stayed unmatched. CDR3: CASSLAGTGNGYTF. CDR3 nucleotide sequence: TGCGCCAGCAGCTTGGCCGGGACAGGGAATGGCTACACCTTC.

This clonotype was observed at least ten times. The chain recombines TRBV11-2 with TRBJ1-5; 10 bases fit TRBD1. CDR3 length: 12 residues. Germline lookup yields CDR1 SGHAT and CDR2 FQNNGV. V dropped 5 bases and J dropped 12; count of bases not matched to a gene: 4. In nucleotides, the CDR3 is TGTGCCAGCAGCGTTGACAGGGGGCTCCAGCATTTT. Its translation is CASSVDRGLQHF.

This chain connects TRBV28 to TRBJ2-7, with D maybe TRBD1 (6 bases). Germline V CDR1 and CDR2: MDHEN, SYDVKM. Trimming took 4 bases from V and 2 from J, leaving 15 bases between them. The CDR3 spans 15 residues. The CDR3 sequence is CASSYPLAGAYEQYF. The CDR3 DNA reads TGTGCCAGCAGTTACCCCTTAGCAGGGGCCTACGAGCAGTACTTC.

This clonotype showed up many times. The chain has TRBV3-1 and TRBJ2-3; D ambiguous. The CDR3 has 12 amino acids. Germline V CDR1 and CDR2: LGHDT, YNNKEL (reference sequence). Trimming took 2 bases from V and 3 from J, leaving 3 bases between them. This CDR3 reads CASSQRTDTQYF. CDR3 bases: TGTGCCAGCAGCCAAAGAACAGATACGCAGTATTTT.

This clonotype was seen ten or more times. The rearrangement uses TRBV5-1 and TRBJ2-7; unclear D gene. CDR1 is SGHRS, CDR2 YFSETQ, per germline. The CDR3 loop spans 15 amino acids. V was shortened by 0 bases and J by 1 base, with 11 bases between the two germline ends. CDR3 amino acids: CASSLGLLNSYEQYF. CDR3 DNA: TGCGCCAGCAGCTTGGGGTTACTAAATTCCTACGAGCAGTACTTC.

The table lists this clonotype with many counts. CDR3: CASSLEAGADEQYF. The CDR3 nucleotides read TGCGCCAGCAGCTTGGAAGCGGGAGCGGACGAGCAGTACTTC. This chain joins TRBV5-1 and TRBJ2-7; 8 bases line up with TRBD2. The J segment lost 5 bases and the V segment lost 0 bases, leaving 4 bases of the junction unmatched. CDR3 size: 14 residues. Germline loops: CDR1 SGHRS, CDR2 YFSETQ.

The table lists this clonotype with many counts. The chain combines TRBV28 with TRBJ1-1; maybe TRBD1 (6 bases). The germline CDR1 and CDR2 sequences are MDHEN and SYDVKM. Trimming left V 4 bases short and J 0 bases short, with 15 bases between. The CDR3 spans 16 residues. This chain's CDR3 is CASSSGGGLMNTEAFF. Here the CDR3 DNA reads TGTGCCAGCAGTTCGGGGGGGGGCCTGATGAACACTGAAGCTTTCTTT.

The chain carries TRBV4-1 and TRBJ2-1, with D hard to call. This CDR3 comprises 14 residues. Per germline, CDR1 MGHRA and CDR2 YSYEKL. Trimming shortened V by 0 bases and J by 15 bases, and 18 bases separated the two germline ends. The CDR3 loop is CASSQDLGWSKTFF. The CDR3 DNA is TGCGCCAGCAGCCAAGATCTTGGGTGGAGTAAGACGTTCTTC.

This clonotype was seen ten or more times. V is TRBV7-9 and J is TRBJ2-1; 9 bases map to TRBD2. Trimming cost V 3 bases and J 7 bases; bases outside gene matches: 4. Germline lookup yields CDR1 SEHNR and CDR2 FQNEAQ (reference sequence). The CDR3 contains 14 residues. CDR3 nucleotide sequence: TGTGCCAGCAGCTTGAGCGGGAGGCGGAATGAGCAGTTCTTC. Protein sequence: CASSLSGRRNEQFF.

This clonotype was counted at least ten times. This rearrangement joins TRBV6-1 to TRBJ1-5; D gene unclear. Germline values: CDR1 MNHNS, CDR2 SASEGT. CDR3 length: 12 residues. Trimming pared 4 bases from V and 9 bases from J, leaving 10 bases between. CDR3 in amino acids: CASSASDWPQHF. The CDR3 nucleotides are TGTGCCAGCAGTGCTTCGGACTGGCCCCAGCATTTT.

The table lists this clonotype with many counts. V is TRBV20-1 and J is TRBJ1-1; 10 bases line up with TRBD1. The CDR3 is 13 amino acids. Trimming cost V 5 bases and J 5 bases; bases outside gene matches: 5. Germline V CDR1 and CDR2: DFQATT, SNEGSKA (reference sequence). The CDR3 DNA sequence: TGCAGTGCTCCAGACAGGGGGCCTACTGAAGCTTTCTTT. This sequence encodes CSAPDRGPTEAFF.

This clonotype was seen a handful of times. The chain couples TRBV5-4 to TRBJ1-1; 9 bases are shared with TRBD1. Unmatched junction bases numbered 4, after V lost 3 bases and J lost 4 bases. Per germline, CDR1 SGHNT and CDR2 YYREEE (reference sequence). The CDR3 is made up of 14 amino acids. This CDR3 is CASSSGDRATEAFF. DNA for the CDR3: TGTGCCAGCAGCTCGGGGGACAGGGCCACTGAAGCTTTCTTT.

The DNA for the CDR3 is TGTGCCAGTAGTATGTGGGGACCCTACGAGCAGTACTTC. Its protein is CASSMWGPYEQYF. The chain joins TRBV19 to TRBJ2-7; D is perhaps TRBD1 or TRBD2 (5 bases each). The CDR3 has 13 amino acids. CDR1 and CDR2 (germline): LNHDA, SQIVND (reference sequence). With 3 bases removed from V and 2 bases from J, the gap between germline ends came to 8 bases.

This clonotype was seen at least ten times. The chain has TRBV7-8 and TRBJ2-5; D is perhaps TRBD1 (5 bases). The CDR3 sequence is 15 residues long. The V end lost 1 base, the J end lost 5 bases, and 14 bases lay between the germline ends. Germline-derived CDR1 and CDR2 are SGHVS and FQNEAQ. The CDR3 DNA sequence: TGTGCCAGCAGCTTAGGGGGCCGTCGTATGGAGACCCAGTACTTC. It translates to CASSLGGRRMETQYF.

This clonotype occurred many times. The chain couples TRBV20-1 to TRBJ2-7; tentative D call: TRBD2 (6 bases). The CDR3 has 14 residues. The V gene lost 2 bases and the J gene lost 0 bases, with 11 bases spanning the gap. Germline-derived CDR1 and CDR2 are DFQATT and SNEGSKA (reference sequence). The CDR3 region has the DNA TGCAGTGCTAGACGGCTAGCGAGCTCCTACGAGCAGTACTTC. It codes for CSARRLASSYEQYF.

This clonotype was seen only once. The chain employs TRBV6-1 and TRBJ2-2; TRBD2 is a possible D gene (6 bases). V was pared by 5 bases and J by 5 bases, with 15 bases between. Germline CDR1 reads MNHNS; CDR2 reads SASEGT. The CDR3 is 15 amino acids. The CDR3 nucleotides are TGTGCCAGCAGTCCTCACGGGACTTCTACCGGGGAGCTGTTTTTT. Its translation: CASSPHGTSTGELFF.

This clonotype came up many times. This rearrangement joins TRBV2 to TRBJ1-5; possible D gene TRBD1, 5 bases. The V end lost 1 base, the J end lost 3 bases, and 7 bases lay between the germline ends. Germline V lookup: CDR1 SNHLY, CDR2 FYNNEI. The CDR3 loop spans 14 amino acids. CDR3 nucleotides: TGTGCCAGCAGTGAAGACAGGTTCAATCAGCCCCAGCATTTT. It specifies CASSEDRFNQPQHF.

The table lists this clonotype with a few counts. V gene TRBV4-1 combines with J gene TRBJ2-3; D gene unclear. Germline V gives CDR1 MGHRA, CDR2 YSYEKL. V lost 1 base to trimming and J lost 6 bases, with 11 bases between them. The CDR3 extends over 14 amino acids. The DNA of the CDR3 is TGCGCCAGCAGCCAAGTCGGGCTGGGGGATACGCAGTATTTT. Its translation is CASSQVGLGDTQYF.

This clonotype came up a few times. V is TRBV29-1 and J is TRBJ2-3; TRBD1 agrees at 9 bases. The trim removed 6 bases at V and 3 bases at J, leaving 13 bases unmatched. This CDR3 has 16 amino acids. Germline values: CDR1 SQVTM, CDR2 ANQGSEA. The CDR3 nucleotides read TGCAGCGTGTGGGGGACAGGGAACGAGGGTACAGATACGCAGTATTTT. This sequence encodes CSVWGTGNEGTDTQYF.

In this sample, this clonotype turned up many times. The gene calls are TRBV18 and TRBJ2-1, with D possibly being TRBD2 (5 bases). Germline V CDR1 and CDR2: KGHSH, LQKENI. V was trimmed by 0 bases and J by 8 bases, leaving 5 bases between them. The CDR3 loop spans 12 amino acids. CDR3 sequence (DNA): TGTGCCAGCTCACCACCCGGGGATGAGCAGTTCTTC. Translated: CASSPPGDEQFF.

The chain recombines TRBV18 with TRBJ1-6; D might be TRBD1 (5 bases). V lost 1 base and J lost 7, with 17 bases in between. CDR1 and CDR2 (germline): KGHSH, LQKENI. This CDR3 is built from 17 residues. The CDR3, as DNA: TGTGCCAGCTCACCACAATCCCCAGGGCTACGGAATTCACCCCTCCACTTT. Translation gives CASSPQSPGLRNSPLHF.